Listed here are 23 T cell receptor beta chains from one sample, sequenced in a study of T cells after yellow fever vaccination. TCRdb reprocessed the 5' RACE reads via MiXCR and lists one record per CDR3 protein. The sample holds under 550,000 distinct CDR3 sequences, 21% seen once. The sample was PBMCs, taken approximately 22 days after the first yellow fever vaccination. The receptors here all came from a man younger than 35 who received the YFV17D yellow fever vaccine.

The chain is built from TRBV7-2 and TRBJ2-7; D unclear. V was trimmed by 1 base and J by 3 bases, leaving 13 bases between them. Germline CDR1 and CDR2: SGHTA and FQGNSA. The CDR3 is 15 amino acids. The CDR3 region has the DNA TGTGCCAGCAGCTTAGACCGCGGCAGATTCTACGAGCAGTACGTC. Protein product: CASSLDRGRFYEQYV.

Only a few counts were recorded for this clonotype. This chain uses TRBV18 with TRBJ2-2; TRBD2 is a possible D gene (6 bases). CDR1 and CDR2 from the germline V gene are KGHSH and LQKENI. CDR3 length: 15 amino acids. The V end lost 2 bases, the J end lost 5 bases, and 12 bases lay between the germline ends. In DNA, the CDR3 is TGTGCCAGCTCACCAGTCCTCGGGGGAACCGGGGAGCTGTTTTTT. The encoded protein is CASSPVLGGTGELFF.

The CDR3 coding sequence is TGCAGTGCTAGAGATTCCCAGGGGGCGAGCTCCTACAATGAGCAGTTCTTC. As protein: CSARDSQGASSYNEQFF. The gene calls are TRBV20-1 and TRBJ2-1; 8 bases agree with TRBD1. Germline values: CDR1 DFQATT, CDR2 SNEGSKA (reference sequence). This CDR3 contains 17 residues. V shed 0 bases and J 0 bases; nucleotides not matched to a gene: 7.

This clonotype was detected a few times. The rearrangement uses TRBV15 and TRBJ2-3; D not resolved. CDR3 size: 15 residues. The V and J ends lost 0 bases and 1 base respectively, with 8 bases between them. CDR1 is LNHNV, CDR2 YYDKDF, per germline (reference sequence). The CDR3, as DNA: TGTGCCACCAGCAGAGATAGGGCCCGCACAGATACGCAGTATTTT. It is translated as CATSRDRARTDTQYF.

The genes are TRBV12-3 or TRBV12-4 and TRBJ1-1; D gene uncertain. V lost 6 bases, J lost 5 bases, and 4 bases lay in between. The CDR3 spans 10 residues. In DNA, the CDR3 is TGTGCCAGCAGGAGAACTGAAGCTTTCTTT. Protein: CASRRTEAFF.

This clonotype occurred a few times. This chain links TRBV5-1 with TRBJ1-2, with TRBD1 identical over 7 bases. Looked up from germline, CDR1 is SGHRS and CDR2 is YFSETQ. With V trimmed by 5 bases and J by 6 bases, 16 bases remained unmatched. The CDR3 consists of 16 residues. The CDR3 here is CASRPGYRGPKNGYTF. As DNA, the CDR3 is TGCGCCAGCAGGCCTGGCTACAGGGGCCCCAAGAATGGCTACACCTTC. Full variable domain (missing parts from reference TRBV5-1 and TRBJ1-2): KAGVTQTPRYLIKTRGQQVTLSCSPISGHRSVSWYQQTPGQGLQFLFEYFSETQRNKGNFPGRFSGRQFSNSRSEMNVSTLELGDSALYLCASRPGYRGPKNGYTFGSGTRLTVV.

This clonotype was observed a handful of times. The rearrangement uses TRBV5-5 and TRBJ2-5; D perhaps matches TRBD2 (6 bases). This CDR3 has 17 amino acids. V lost 1 base, J lost 1 base, and 17 bases lay in between. The germline V gene encodes CDR1 SGHKS and CDR2 YYEKEE (reference sequence). The CDR3 nucleotides are TGTGCCAGCAGCTTGAGAGTGGCAGTGGGGGGCCAAGAGACCCAGTACTTC. Translation: CASSLRVAVGGQETQYF.

The V gene is TRBV10-3, the J gene TRBJ1-2; TRBD1 agrees at 8 bases. The V gene end was trimmed by 2 bases and the J gene end by 3 bases; junction bases not matched to a gene: 2. This CDR3 is built from 14 residues. Per germline, CDR1 ENHRY and CDR2 SYGVKD. The CDR3 DNA sequence: TGTGCCATCAGTGAGCCGGACAGGGACTATGGCTACACCTTC. Its protein is CAISEPDRDYGYTF.

The V call is TRBV6-1, the J call TRBJ1-5, with D tentatively TRBD1 (6 bases). Germline CDR1 MNHNS, CDR2 SASEGT. V was pared by 5 bases and J by 4 bases, with 18 bases between. This CDR3 region has 16 residues. The DNA for the CDR3 is TGTGCCAGCAGTCTCCGGCCAGGGGAGGGAAATCAGCCCCAGCATTTT. This sequence encodes CASSLRPGEGNQPQHF.

This clonotype was detected a few times. The chain employs TRBV6-5 and TRBJ2-1, with TRBD1 identical over 7 bases. Trimming cost V 2 bases and J 3 bases; bases outside gene matches: 7. The CDR3 runs 16 residues. CDR1 and CDR2 (germline): MNHEY, SVGAGI. The CDR3, as DNA: TGTGCCAGCAGTTACGGTTCGGACAGGTTCTACAATGAGCAGTTCTTC. Its translation: CASSYGSDRFYNEQFF.

The V and J genes are TRBV10-3 and TRBJ2-3; 13 nucleotides line up with TRBD2. With 4 bases clipped from V and 7 bases from J, the junction kept 11 bases outside the gene matches. CDR1 ENHRY and CDR2 SYGVKD come from the germline V gene. The CDR3 has 17 amino acids. CDR3 nucleotides: TGTGCCATCAGTGGAGGACTAGCGGGGGTTATCGTGAATACGCAGTATTTT. This encodes CAISGGLAGVIVNTQYF.

This clonotype was seen a few times. The V and J genes are TRBV19 and TRBJ2-2; 7 bases are shared with TRBD1. The CDR3 extends over 15 amino acids. Germline-derived CDR1 and CDR2 are LNHDA and SQIVND (reference sequence). Trimming took 7 bases from V and 4 from J; bases not matched to a gene: 9. In DNA, the CDR3 is TGTGCCAGTACTAAACAGGGGTCTCCCACCGGGGAGCTGTTTTTT. As protein: CASTKQGSPTGELFF.

This clonotype was counted a few times. The chain couples TRBV29-1 to TRBJ1-2; 10 nucleotides line up with TRBD1. The CDR3 has 13 residues. Germline trimming cut 6 bases from V and 11 bases from J; bases unmatched to any gene: 12. CDR1 SQVTM and CDR2 ANQGSEA come from the germline V gene. The CDR3 nucleotides read TGCAGCGTAAACCGGGACAGGGGAATCGGGTACACCTTC. Translated: CSVNRDRGIGYTF.

The chain recombines TRBV3-1 with TRBJ1-1, with a tentative D call TRBD1 (5 bases). Germline V gene sequence: CDR1 LGHDT, CDR2 YNNKEL (reference sequence). Trimming took 0 bases from V and 0 from J, leaving 8 bases between them. The CDR3 is made up of 15 amino acids. This chain's CDR3 is CASSQEKGMNTEAFF. The CDR3 DNA reads TGTGCCAGCAGCCAAGAGAAGGGGATGAACACTGAAGCTTTCTTT.

V usage is TRBV5-1 and J usage is TRBJ2-3; 16 positions match TRBD2. This CDR3 is 17 amino acids long. Losses at the gene ends were 4 bases for V and 3 bases for J; bases not matched to a gene: 5. The germline gives CDR1 SGHRS, CDR2 YFSETQ. The CDR3, as DNA: TGCGCCAGCAGCGACGGGACTAGCGGGGGGGCAACAGATACGCAGTATTTT. Translation: CASSDGTSGGATDTQYF.

The gene calls are TRBV5-1 and TRBJ2-3, with TRBD1 matching 9 bases. Germline assignment: CDR1 SGHRS and CDR2 YFSETQ. The length of the CDR3 is 14 residues. V lost 4 bases to trimming and J lost 8 bases; unmatched junction nucleotides: 8. This CDR3 is CASSPGQGFPTQYF. CDR3 in DNA: TGCGCCAGCAGCCCGGGACAGGGCTTCCCTACGCAGTATTTT.

Only a few counts were recorded for this clonotype. V usage is TRBV6-1 and J usage is TRBJ2-1; TRBD1 matches 9 bases. The J segment lost 2 bases and the V segment lost 5 bases, leaving 7 bases of the junction unmatched. Per the germline V gene, CDR1 is MNHNS and CDR2 is SASEGT. The CDR3 is 16 amino acids. In DNA, the CDR3 is TGTGCCAGCAGTCAGCCGGGACAGGGCACCTACAATGAGCAGTTCTTC. Translated, it gives CASSQPGQGTYNEQFF.

This clonotype was found a few times. This chain connects TRBV18 to TRBJ2-7, with unresolved D. The CDR3 is 14 residues long. V was trimmed by 0 bases and J by 4 bases, leaving 10 bases between them. CDR1 is KGHSH and CDR2 is LQKENI in the germline V gene. CDR3 DNA sequence: TGTGCCAGCTCACCACCTCAGGACGGATACGAGCAGTACTTC. Protein: CASSPPQDGYEQYF.

The CDR3 protein is CASSSDLTGIYGYTF. For the CDR3, the DNA is TGTGCCAGCAGCTCGGACTTGACGGGGATTTATGGCTACACCTTC. This sequence joins TRBV7-2 and TRBJ1-2; D unclear. The CDR3 totals 15 residues. CDR1 and CDR2 (germline): SGHTA, FQGNSA. V lost 4 bases, J lost 5 bases, and 17 bases lay in between.

The rearrangement links TRBV5-1 to TRBJ1-2, with D unclear. Germline V lookup: CDR1 SGHRS, CDR2 YFSETQ. Trimming took off 0 bases at V and 8 bases at J, with 14 bases between the two ends. The CDR3 has 14 residues. CDR3 bases: TGCGCCAGCAGCTTGGAAGGCAATGAAGACGGCTACACCTTC. This translates into CASSLEGNEDGYTF.

The chain uses TRBV5-4 and TRBJ2-2; possibly TRBD2 for D (6 bases). Trimming removed 4 bases from V and 5 bases from J, with 12 bases in between. CDR3 length: 14 residues. Germline loops: CDR1 SGHNT, CDR2 YYREEE (reference sequence). CDR3 region: CASSASGRTGELFF. In DNA, the CDR3 is TGTGCCAGCAGCGCGTCGGGGAGGACCGGGGAGCTGTTTTTT.

The rearrangement joins TRBV6-2 or TRBV6-3 to TRBJ1-6; no reliable D call. Trimming removed 5 bases from V and 6 bases from J, with 14 bases in between. The CDR3 length is 15 residues. CDR1 and CDR2 from the germline V gene are MNHEY and SVGEGT. The CDR3 sequence is CASSITGPINSPLHF. In DNA, the CDR3 is TGTGCCAGCAGTATTACCGGACCGATTAATTCACCCCTCCACTTT.

The J gene is TRBJ2-2, the V gene TRBV24-1; no clear D. V was cut by 4 bases and J by 6 bases, with 5 bases left in between. This CDR3 is 12 amino acids long. CDR1 is KGHDR and CDR2 is SFDVKD in the germline V gene. CDR3 protein: CATSEAPGELFF. Written as DNA, the CDR3 is TGTGCCACCAGTGAGGCCCCCGGGGAGCTGTTTTTT.